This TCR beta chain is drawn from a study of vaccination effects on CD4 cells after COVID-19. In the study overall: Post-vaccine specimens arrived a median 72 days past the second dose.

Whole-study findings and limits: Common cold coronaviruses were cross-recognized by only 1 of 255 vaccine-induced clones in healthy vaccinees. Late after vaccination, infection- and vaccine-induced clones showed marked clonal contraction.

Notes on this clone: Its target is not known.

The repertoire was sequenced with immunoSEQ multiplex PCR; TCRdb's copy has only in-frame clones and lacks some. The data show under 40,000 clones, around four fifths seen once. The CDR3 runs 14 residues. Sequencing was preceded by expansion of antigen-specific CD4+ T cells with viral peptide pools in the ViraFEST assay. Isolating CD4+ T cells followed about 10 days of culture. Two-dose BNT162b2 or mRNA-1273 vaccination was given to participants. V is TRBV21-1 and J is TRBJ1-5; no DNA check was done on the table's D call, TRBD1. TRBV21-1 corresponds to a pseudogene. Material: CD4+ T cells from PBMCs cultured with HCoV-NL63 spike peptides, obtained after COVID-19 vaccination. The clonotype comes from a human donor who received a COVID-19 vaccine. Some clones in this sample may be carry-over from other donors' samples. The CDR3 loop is CASRTGTPRQPQHF. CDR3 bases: TGTGCCAGCAGAACGGGGACACCACGGCAGCCCCAGCATTTT.